This T cell receptor beta chain was documented in a study of blood T cell repertoires in COVID-19. CDR1 and CDR2 (germline): SEHNR, FQNEAQ (reference sequence). This CDR3 has 16 amino acids. Trimming removed 6 bases from V and 3 bases from J; junction bases left unmatched: 12. The protocol was immunoSEQ multiplex PCR, while the TCRdb copy is restricted to in-frame clones and leaves out a portion. The table shows roughly 200,000 clones, with around 91% occurring only once. The chain has TRBV7-9 and TRBJ2-7, with 9 bases aligning to TRBD1. The clonotype originates from a man aged 45-60 years with acute or convalescent COVID-19. The sample comprised peripheral blood. The CDR3 DNA reads as TGTGCCAGCAGATCAACCGGGACAGGGCTAGACTACGAGCAGTACTTC. This gives the protein CASRSTGTGLDYEQYF.